These 12 T cell receptor beta chains were all obtained from the same sample, sequenced in a study of breast tumors, draining lymph nodes, adjacent tissues. MiXCR was run by TCRdb on the multiplex PCR reads, yielding one entry per CDR3 protein. The repertoire includes about 12,000 distinct CDR3 sequences, under 80% of them detected once, and about 40% sits in the top ten. The sample consisted of tumor-adjacent breast tissue. These receptors came from a female donor with breast cancer. Some clones in this sample may be carry-over from other donors' samples.

The V gene is TRBV9, the J gene TRBJ2-3; D not resolved. V lost 0 bases, J lost 1 base, and 6 bases lay in between. The CDR3 contains 14 residues. Per the germline V gene, CDR1 is SGDLS and CDR2 is YYNGEE. CDR3 nucleotides: TGTGCCAGCAGCGTAGGTGTCGGCACAGATACGCAGTATTTT. Its protein is CASSVGVGTDTQYF.

The gene calls are TRBV11-2 and TRBJ2-7, with 7 bases fitting TRBD1. Per germline, CDR1 SGHAT and CDR2 FQNNGV. Trimming at V came to 3 bases and at J to 4 bases, leaving 3 bases not matched to a gene. The CDR3 sequence is 13 residues long. The CDR3 sequence: CASSLARGYEQYF. The CDR3 DNA sequence: TGTGCCAGCAGCTTGGCCAGGGGGTACGAGCAGTACTTC.

The chain carries TRBV29-1 and TRBJ2-7; the D gene is possibly TRBD2 (6 bases). The germline V gene encodes CDR1 SQVTM and CDR2 ANQGSEA. This CDR3 comprises 15 residues. V dropped 1 base and J dropped 3 bases, with 16 bases sitting between them. The CDR3 bases are TGCAGCGTTGAAGGGGTTGATCACGGGGGCTACGAGCAGTACTTC. This codes for CSVEGVDHGGYEQYF.

The rearrangement joins TRBV2 to TRBJ2-2, with D unclear. Germline CDR1 reads SNHLY; CDR2 reads FYNNEI. This CDR3 is built from 16 residues. V was clipped by 1 base and J by 0 bases, with 9 bases between them. CDR3 coding DNA: TGTGCCAGCAGTGAAGAGGCAGGAGCGAACACCGGGGAGCTGTTTTTT. Protein sequence: CASSEEAGANTGELFF.

This chain links TRBV7-3 with TRBJ2-5, with a weak D call TRBD2 (6 bases). This CDR3 region has 13 residues. The V end was cut by 6 bases, the J end by 5 bases, with 13 bases between. The germline CDR1 and CDR2 sequences are SGHTA and FQGTGA. Written as DNA, the CDR3 is TGTGCCAGCAGTCGGGGGTCCGACGAGACCCAGTACTTC. It yields the protein CASSRGSDETQYF.

This clonotype was observed many times. The J gene is TRBJ2-7, the V gene TRBV3-1; 12 nucleotides align to TRBD2. CDR1 and CDR2 (germline): LGHDT, YNNKEL (reference sequence). This CDR3 region has 15 residues. V gave up 4 bases and J gave up 3 bases; unmatched junction bases: 4. The CDR3 loop is CASSPTSGGFYEQYF. CDR3 DNA sequence: TGTGCCAGCAGCCCGACTAGCGGGGGATTCTACGAGCAGTACTTC.

As concerns this clonotype: A junction end diverges from the germline sequence, so it may reflect a read error. This chain links TRBV15 with TRBJ2-1; 9 nucleotides line up with TRBD1. The CDR3 totals 18 residues. CDR1 is LNHNV, CDR2 YYDKDF, per germline (reference sequence). CDR3 region: CATSREFSGQGTYNERFF. The CDR3 nucleotides are TGTGCCACCAGCAGGGAATTCTCTGGACAGGGGACCTACAATGAGCGGTTCTTC.

The chain uses TRBV12-5 and TRBJ2-1; 8 positions match TRBD1. The V gene end was trimmed by 6 bases and the J gene end by 9 bases; junction bases not matched to a gene: 13. CDR1 and CDR2 (germline): LGHNT, FRNRAP. This CDR3 contains 15 residues. The CDR3 nucleotides read TGTGCTAGTGGCCCTGGCAGGGGGCATGTTGGTGAGCAGTTCTTC. Encoded protein: CASGPGRGHVGEQFF.

The chain uses TRBV7-3 and TRBJ1-2, with D possibly TRBD1 on 5 matching bases. This CDR3 region has 15 residues. Germline V gene lookup returns CDR1 SGHTA and CDR2 FQGTGA. The V end lost 5 bases, the J end lost 7 bases, and 20 bases lay between the germline ends. The CDR3 loop is CASSPSTWPGPGYTF. CDR3 sequence (DNA): TGTGCCAGCAGCCCATCTACCTGGCCGGGGCCTGGCTACACCTTC.

The rearrangement uses TRBV7-2 and TRBJ2-3, with D possibly TRBD2 on 5 matching bases. Trimming shortened V by 1 base and J by 2 bases, and 7 bases separated the two germline ends. CDR3 length: 14 residues. Germline V gene lookup returns CDR1 SGHTA and CDR2 FQGNSA. In DNA, the CDR3 is TGTGCCAGCAGCTTAGGTAGCGTCACAGATACGCAGTATTTT. This codes for CASSLGSVTDTQYF.

The chain has TRBV20-1 and TRBJ2-6; TRBD1 matches 9 bases. The CDR3 covers 18 residues. V lost 6 bases, J lost 2 bases, and 14 bases stayed unmatched. CDR1 and CDR2 (germline): DFQATT, SNEGSKA (reference sequence). Here the CDR3 reads CSALLRPGQGTGANVLTF. The CDR3 DNA reads TGCAGTGCCCTTCTCCGTCCGGGACAGGGAACTGGGGCCAACGTCCTGACTTTC.

This clonotype was recorded at least ten times. The chain recombines TRBV5-1 with TRBJ2-1; D is ambiguous. Per the germline V gene, CDR1 is SGHRS and CDR2 is YFSETQ. This CDR3 is built from 11 residues. V was shortened by 4 bases and J by 9 bases, with 8 bases between the two germline ends. CDR3 region: CASSTGPEQFF. CDR3 coding DNA: TGCGCCAGCAGCACCGGACCTGAGCAGTTCTTC.